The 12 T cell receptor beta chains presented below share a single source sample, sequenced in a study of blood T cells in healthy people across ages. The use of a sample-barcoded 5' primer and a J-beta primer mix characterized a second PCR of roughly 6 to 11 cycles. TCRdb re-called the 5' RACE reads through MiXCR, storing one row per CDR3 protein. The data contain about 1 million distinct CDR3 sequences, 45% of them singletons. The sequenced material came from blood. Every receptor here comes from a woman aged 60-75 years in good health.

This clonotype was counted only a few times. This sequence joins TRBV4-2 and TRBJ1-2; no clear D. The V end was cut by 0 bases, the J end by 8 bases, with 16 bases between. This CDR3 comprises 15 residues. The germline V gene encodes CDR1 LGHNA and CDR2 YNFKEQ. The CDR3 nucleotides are TGTGCCAGCAGCCAAGATCGTTGGGGTGAGAGGGGCTACACCTTC. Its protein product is CASSQDRWGERGYTF.

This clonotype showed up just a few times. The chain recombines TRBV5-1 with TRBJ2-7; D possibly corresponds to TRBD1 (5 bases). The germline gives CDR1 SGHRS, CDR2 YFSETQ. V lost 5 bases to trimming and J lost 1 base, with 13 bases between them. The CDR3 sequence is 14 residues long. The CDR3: CASRIGHASYEQYF. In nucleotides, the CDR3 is TGCGCCAGCAGAATTGGACATGCTTCCTACGAGCAGTACTTC.

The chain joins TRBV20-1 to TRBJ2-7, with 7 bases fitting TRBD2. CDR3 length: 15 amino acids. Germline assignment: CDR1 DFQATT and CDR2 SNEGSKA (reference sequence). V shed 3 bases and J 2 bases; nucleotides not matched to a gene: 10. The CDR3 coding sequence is TGCAGTGCTAGCGTGGGAGGGCCCAGGGCCTACGAGCAGTACTTC. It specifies CSASVGGPRAYEQYF.

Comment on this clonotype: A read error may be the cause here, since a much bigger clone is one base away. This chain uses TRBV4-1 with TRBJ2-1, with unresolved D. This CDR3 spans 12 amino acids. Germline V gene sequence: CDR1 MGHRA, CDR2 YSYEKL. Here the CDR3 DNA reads TGCGCCGGCAGCCAAGACCACAATGAGCAGTTCTTC. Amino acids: CAGSQDHNEQFF.

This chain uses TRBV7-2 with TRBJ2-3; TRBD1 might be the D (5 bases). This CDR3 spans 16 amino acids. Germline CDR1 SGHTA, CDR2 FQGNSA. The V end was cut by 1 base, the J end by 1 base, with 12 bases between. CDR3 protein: CASSLGQTWGTDTQYF. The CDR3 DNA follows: TGTGCCAGCAGCTTAGGACAGACCTGGGGCACAGATACGCAGTATTTT.

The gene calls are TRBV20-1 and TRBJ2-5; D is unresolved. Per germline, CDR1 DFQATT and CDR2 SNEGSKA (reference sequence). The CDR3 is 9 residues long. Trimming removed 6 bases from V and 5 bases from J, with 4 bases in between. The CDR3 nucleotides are TGCAGTGCAGTTGAGACCCAGTACTTC. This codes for CSAVETQYF.

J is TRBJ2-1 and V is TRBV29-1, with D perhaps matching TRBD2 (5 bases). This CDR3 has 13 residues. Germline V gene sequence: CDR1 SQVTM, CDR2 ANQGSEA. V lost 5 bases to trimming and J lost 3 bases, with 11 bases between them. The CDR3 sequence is CSVFAGNYNEQFF. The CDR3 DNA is TGCAGCGTTTTTGCCGGGAACTACAATGAGCAGTTCTTC.

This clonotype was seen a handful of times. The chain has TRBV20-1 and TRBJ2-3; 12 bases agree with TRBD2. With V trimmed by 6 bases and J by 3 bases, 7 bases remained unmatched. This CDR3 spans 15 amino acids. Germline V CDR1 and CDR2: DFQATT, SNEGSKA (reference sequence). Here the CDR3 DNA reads TGCAGTGCCCGGACTAGCGGGATCGGGACAGATACGCAGTATTTT. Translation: CSARTSGIGTDTQYF.

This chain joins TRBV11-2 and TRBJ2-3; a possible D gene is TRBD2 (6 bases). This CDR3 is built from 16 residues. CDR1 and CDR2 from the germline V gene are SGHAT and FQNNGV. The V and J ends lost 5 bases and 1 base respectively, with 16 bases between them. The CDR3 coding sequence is TGTGCCAGCAGCCCTGGGACTCTAGCTGGCACAGATACGCAGTATTTT. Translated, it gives CASSPGTLAGTDTQYF.

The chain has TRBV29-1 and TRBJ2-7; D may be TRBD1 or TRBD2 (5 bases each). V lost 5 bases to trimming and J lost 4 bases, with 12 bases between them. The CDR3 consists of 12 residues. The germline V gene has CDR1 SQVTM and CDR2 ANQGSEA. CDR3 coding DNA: TGCAGCGTTCAGGGACCCCGATACGAGCAGTACTTC. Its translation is CSVQGPRYEQYF.

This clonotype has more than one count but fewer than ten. DNA for the CDR3: TGTGCCAGCACCATGGGGGATACGCAGTATTTT. Its translation is CASTMGDTQYF. The chain links TRBV28 to TRBJ2-3; D unclear. V lost 7 bases and J lost 6, with 8 bases in between. CDR1 is MDHEN, CDR2 SYDVKM, per germline. The CDR3 runs to 11 residues.

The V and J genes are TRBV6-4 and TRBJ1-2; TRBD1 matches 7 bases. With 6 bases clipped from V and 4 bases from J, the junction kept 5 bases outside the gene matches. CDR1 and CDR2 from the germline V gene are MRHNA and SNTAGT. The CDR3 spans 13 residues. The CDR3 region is CASRAGQSYGYTF. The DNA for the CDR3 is TGTGCCAGCAGGGCGGGACAGTCCTATGGCTACACCTTC.